Presented here are 23 T cell receptor beta chains from one specimen sequenced in a study of Graves' ophthalmopathy and Graves' hyperthyroidism. RNA transcripts were the source from which TCR beta CDR3 regions were amplified. First-round RT-PCR employed HTBI primers, with a second-round multiplex PCR after it. TCRdb re-derived calls from the multiplex PCR reads in MiXCR, one entry per CDR3 protein. The sample yields a few hundred thousand distinct CDR3 sequences, about a sixth seen once. Sequenced material: peripheral blood. These receptors were obtained from an adult man with Graves' ophthalmopathy.

This clonotype was observed many times. The chain joins TRBV30 to TRBJ1-5; D unclear. The CDR3 length is 15 residues. Germline values: CDR1 GTSNPN, CDR2 SVGIG (reference sequence). Trimming removed 3 bases from V and 0 bases from J, with 12 bases in between. The CDR3 DNA sequence: TGTGCCTGGAGAAAGCCCGATAATAGCAATCAGCCCCAGCATTTT. Protein product: CAWRKPDNSNQPQHF.

This clonotype was observed at least ten times. The V gene is TRBV15, the J gene TRBJ1-1; 7 bases match TRBD1. The V segment lost 5 bases and the J segment 4 bases; nucleotides outside the gene matches: 22. The CDR3 spans 19 residues. The germline CDR1 and CDR2 sequences are LNHNV and YYDKDF (reference sequence). The CDR3, as DNA: TGTGCCACCAGCGGGCGTTACCCCGGACAGGAAAGATTGGGCACTGAAGCTTTCTTT. Translation gives CATSGRYPGQERLGTEAFF.

This clonotype was observed at least ten times. The CDR3 nucleotides read TGCGCCAGCAGTACAGAGGGGACGGGACAGCCCGGGAACGAGCAGTACTTC. Amino acids: CASSTEGTGQPGNEQYF. The chain carries TRBV5-1 and TRBJ2-7, with TRBD1 matching over 7 bases. The length of the CDR3 is 17 residues. CDR1 and CDR2 from the germline V gene are SGHRS and YFSETQ. After removal of 5 bases from V and 5 bases from J, the junction contained 19 bases not matched to a gene.

The rearrangement joins TRBV6-2 or TRBV6-3 to TRBJ2-7; maybe TRBD1 (5 bases). Deletions cut 0 bases from V and 3 bases from J, with 12 bases between. This CDR3 spans 15 amino acids. CDR1 and CDR2 (germline): MNHEY, SVGEGT. CDR3 sequence reads: CASSYSGPTSYEQYF. The CDR3 DNA sequence: TGTGCCAGCAGTTACTCGGGGCCTACGAGCTACGAGCAGTACTTC.

This clonotype occurred many times. V gene TRBV6-2 or TRBV6-3 combines with J gene TRBJ2-2; maybe TRBD2 (6 bases). Germline V gene data show CDR1 as MNHEY and CDR2 as SVGEGT. V gave up 4 bases and J gave up 0 bases, with 24 bases separating them. This CDR3 has 20 amino acids. CDR3 DNA sequence: TGTGCCAGCAGTTCACCACAAGCGGGCATTCCTTTCTCGAACACCGGGGAGCTGTTTTTT. This encodes CASSSPQAGIPFSNTGELFF.

This clonotype was counted many times. The rearrangement uses TRBV29-1 and TRBJ1-1, with 9 bases that match TRBD1. The V gene end was trimmed by 5 bases and the J gene end by 3 bases; junction bases not matched to a gene: 10. The CDR3 contains 15 residues. CDR1 SQVTM and CDR2 ANQGSEA come from the germline V gene. CDR3 amino acids: CSVITGGRADTEAFF. The CDR3 bases are TGCAGCGTTATCACAGGGGGCAGGGCGGACACTGAAGCTTTCTTT.

This clonotype was seen ten or more times. This chain joins TRBV11-2 and TRBJ2-2, with 10 bases identical to TRBD1. Per the germline V gene, CDR1 is SGHAT and CDR2 is FQNNGV. V was pared by 4 bases and J by 1 base, with 6 bases of the junction left unmatched. The CDR3 extends over 17 amino acids. This chain's CDR3 is CASSSRDRGQNTGELFF. In DNA form, the CDR3 reads TGTGCCAGCAGCTCACGGGACAGGGGCCAGAACACCGGGGAGCTGTTTTTT.

V gene TRBV2 combines with J gene TRBJ2-7; 7 nucleotides align to TRBD1. Germline trimming cut 8 bases from V and 0 bases from J; bases unmatched to any gene: 7. Germline V gene lookup returns CDR1 SNHLY and CDR2 FYNNEI. The CDR3 runs 14 residues. CDR3 coding DNA: TGTGCCAGCCATCAGACAGGGTCCTCCTACGAGCAGTACTTC. Encoded protein: CASHQTGSSYEQYF.

The chain carries TRBV11-2 and TRBJ2-4; no clear D gene. Trimming cost V 5 bases and J 7 bases, with 9 bases left between them. CDR1 and CDR2 (germline): SGHAT, FQNNGV. CDR3 length: 12 residues. CDR3 amino acids: CASSPTSNIQYF. For the CDR3, the DNA is TGTGCCAGCAGCCCGACAAGCAACATTCAGTACTTC.

At least ten counts were recorded for this clonotype. This sequence joins TRBV5-1 and TRBJ2-7; D possibly corresponds to TRBD2 (5 bases). Trimming removed 5 bases from V and 2 bases from J, with 17 bases in between. The V gene's germline CDR1 is SGHRS and CDR2 YFSETQ. The CDR3 runs 15 residues. DNA for the CDR3: TGCGCCAGCAGTACCACCGGGGAGCCAACCTACGAGCAGTACTTC. Encoded protein: CASSTTGEPTYEQYF.

This clonotype was recorded at least ten times. The chain combines TRBV4-1 with TRBJ1-2, with TRBD1 matching 10 bases. CDR1 is MGHRA, CDR2 YSYEKL, per germline. Trimming at V came to 4 bases and at J to 4 bases, leaving 6 bases not matched to a gene. The CDR3 is made up of 15 amino acids. The DNA of the CDR3 is TGCGCCAGCAGCCGAAACCGGGACAGGGGCTATGGCTACACCTTC. As protein: CASSRNRDRGYGYTF.

This clonotype was found once. The chain employs TRBV12-3 or TRBV12-4 and TRBJ1-1; a weak D match, TRBD1 (6 bases). V lost 7 bases and J lost 3, with 12 bases in between. The CDR3 covers 13 residues. The CDR3 bases are TGTGCCAGCATGGGGGGCACGTACACTGAAGCTTTCTTT. This gives the protein CASMGGTYTEAFF.

This clonotype has at least ten counts. The gene calls are TRBV5-1 and TRBJ2-6; 12 bases align to TRBD1. Germline CDR1 and CDR2: SGHRS and YFSETQ. This CDR3 is built from 19 residues. V lost 4 bases to trimming and J lost 0 bases; unmatched junction nucleotides: 8. The CDR3 protein is CASSMGTGGPRSGANVLTF. CDR3 in DNA: TGCGCCAGCAGCATGGGGACAGGGGGCCCCCGCTCTGGGGCCAACGTCCTGACTTTC.

In this sample, this clonotype turned up many times. The V call is TRBV12-3 or TRBV12-4, the J call TRBJ2-7; 13 bases match TRBD2. J lost 5 bases, V lost 6 bases, and 4 bases had no gene match. The CDR3 extends over 14 amino acids. The CDR3 nucleotides are TGTGCCAGCAGACTAGCGGGAGGGCCCCACGAGCAGTACTTC. This encodes CASRLAGGPHEQYF.

There are many counts of this clonotype. The CDR3 DNA reads as TGTGCCAGCAGCGTACCGGGACAGGGTGGTTACACCTTC. It is translated as CASSVPGQGGYTF. V usage is TRBV9 and J usage is TRBJ1-2; 9 bases align to TRBD1. The CDR3 has 13 residues. Germline V CDR1 and CDR2: SGDLS, YYNGEE. Trimming cost V 1 base and J 11 bases; bases outside gene matches: 6. The full variable domain, rest sourced from reference TRBV9 and TRBJ1-2, is DSGVTQTPKHLITATGQRVTLRCSPRSGDLSVYWYQQSLDQGLQFLIQYYNGEERAKGNILERFSAQQFPDLHSELNLSSLELGDSALYFCASSVPGQGGYTFGSGTRLTVV.

This clonotype has at least ten counts. The chain has TRBV7-2 and TRBJ2-7, with no clear D. This CDR3 comprises 11 residues. V gave up 4 bases and J gave up 6 bases, with 7 bases separating them. Germline V gene data show CDR1 as SGHTA and CDR2 as FQGNSA. The CDR3 reads CASSSLGEQYF. The CDR3 bases are TGTGCCAGCAGCTCATTAGGCGAGCAGTACTTC.

This clonotype was seen many times. The chain joins TRBV5-1 to TRBJ1-2; 9 nucleotides align to TRBD1. The germline V gene has CDR1 SGHRS and CDR2 YFSETQ. The CDR3 runs to 16 residues. V gave up 4 bases and J gave up 1 base; unmatched junction bases: 8. The CDR3 spells CASSPGQGNNNYGYTF. The CDR3 bases are TGCGCCAGCAGCCCGGGACAGGGCAATAATAACTATGGCTACACCTTC.

Many counts were recorded for this clonotype. The chain uses TRBV7-8 and TRBJ2-3; 11 bases align to TRBD1. Trimming took 5 bases from V and 3 from J; bases not matched to a gene: 4. Germline V CDR1 and CDR2: SGHVS, FQNEAQ. The CDR3 totals 15 residues. The CDR3 coding sequence is TGTGCCAGCAGCGCGCGGGACAGGGGGACAGATACGCAGTATTTT. It is translated as CASSARDRGTDTQYF. Combining the CDR3 with reference TRBV7-8 and TRBJ2-3 gives the whole variable domain GAGVSQSPRYKVAKRGQDVALRCDPISGHVSLFWYQQALGQGPEFLTYFQNEAQLDKSGLPSDRFFAERPEGSVSTLKIQRTQQEDSAVYLCASSARDRGTDTQYFGPGTRLTVL.

This clonotype has only a few counts. At one boundary the junction diverges from the germline segment, which might be a read error. The J gene is TRBJ1-2, the V gene TRBV30; D is unresolved. The length of the CDR3 is 15 residues. CDR1 and CDR2 (germline): GTSNPN, SVGIG (reference sequence). The CDR3 coding sequence is TGTGCCTGGAGTCCTCGCAGAGGGCTTCGCTATGGCTACAACTTC. Protein sequence: CAWSPRRGLRYGYNF.

This clonotype has only a few counts. The J gene is TRBJ1-2, the V gene TRBV14; the D is unclear. CDR1 is SGHDN, CDR2 FVKESK, per germline. Trimming pared 4 bases from V and 5 bases from J, leaving 14 bases between. The CDR3 runs 14 residues. The CDR3 DNA is TGTGCCAGCAGCCCGGACGGCCTGCTGTATGGCTACACCTTC. Amino acid sequence: CASSPDGLLYGYTF.

This clonotype was found many times. The chain has TRBV3-1 and TRBJ2-7, with D possibly TRBD2 on 7 matching bases. The CDR3 consists of 14 residues. V was shortened by 5 bases and J by 0 bases, with 11 bases between the two germline ends. In germline, CDR1 is LGHDT, CDR2 YNNKEL (reference sequence). CDR3 protein: CASSSGGLSYEQYF. The DNA of the CDR3 is TGTGCCAGCAGCTCGGGGGGCCTCTCCTACGAGCAGTACTTC.

The sample holds many counts of this clonotype. The chain employs TRBV5-1 and TRBJ1-2; 9 bases are shared with TRBD1. V shed 4 bases, J shed 5 bases, and the junction held 9 bases outside the gene matches. The CDR3 extends over 15 amino acids. Germline assignment: CDR1 SGHRS and CDR2 YFSETQ. This CDR3 reads CASSTPGQGKYGYTF. The CDR3 nucleotides are TGCGCCAGCAGCACACCGGGACAGGGAAAATATGGCTACACCTTC.

This clonotype was observed many times. The chain has TRBV7-2 and TRBJ1-2; possibly TRBD1 for D (6 bases). Germline CDR1 is SGHTA and CDR2 is FQGNSA. CDR3 length equals 13 residues. Trimming shortened V by 0 bases and J by 7 bases, and 9 bases separated the two germline ends. CDR3 bases: TGTGCCAGCAGCTTAGCCACAGGGATTGGCTACACCTTC. Translated: CASSLATGIGYTF.